The entry below gives a single T cell receptor beta chain sequence along with its context. V lost 1 base, J lost 2 bases, and 2 bases stayed unmatched. CDR1 and CDR2 from the germline V gene are SEHNR and FQNEAQ (reference sequence). This CDR3 region has 16 residues. This record belongs to a study of blood T cell repertoires in COVID-19. This table comes from immunoSEQ multiplex PCR, and its TCRdb copy is limited to in-frame clones, with some not included. The repertoire holds approximately 160,000 clones, with about 80% as singletons. The receptor was derived from a man in his fifties or sixties who had recovered from COVID-19. Sample: PBMCs or T cells enriched from blood (not recorded which). The rearrangement joins TRBV7-9 to TRBJ2-3; 11 nucleotides agree with TRBD1. The CDR3, as DNA: TGTGCCAGCAGCTTAGGGGACAGGGGGGCCACAGATACGCAGTATTTT. It yields the protein CASSLGDRGATDTQYF.